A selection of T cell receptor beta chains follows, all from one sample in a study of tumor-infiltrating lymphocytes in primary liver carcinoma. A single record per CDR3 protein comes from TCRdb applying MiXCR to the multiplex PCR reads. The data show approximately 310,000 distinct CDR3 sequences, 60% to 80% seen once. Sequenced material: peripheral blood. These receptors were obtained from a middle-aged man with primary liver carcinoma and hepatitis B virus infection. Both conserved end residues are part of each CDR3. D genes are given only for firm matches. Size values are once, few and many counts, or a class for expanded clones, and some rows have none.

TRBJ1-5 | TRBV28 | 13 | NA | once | TGTGCCAGCAGGTCGGGGTCCTATCAGCCCCAGCATTTT | CASRSGSYQPQHF
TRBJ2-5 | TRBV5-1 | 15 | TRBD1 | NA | TGCGCCAGCAGCAGGCAGGGGGAGCGCCAAGAGACCCAGTACTTC | CASSRQGERQETQYF
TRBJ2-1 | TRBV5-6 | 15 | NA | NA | TGTGTCAGCAGCAGGGGGGGGCTGATGAACAATGAGCAGTTCTTC | CVSSRGGLMNNEQFF
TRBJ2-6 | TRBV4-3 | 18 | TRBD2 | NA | TGCGGCAATAGTTCCGGACTAGTGGGAATTTCTGGGGCCAACGTCCTGACTTTC | CGNSSGLVGISGANVLTF
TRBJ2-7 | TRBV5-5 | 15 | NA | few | TGTGCCAGCAGCTGGTTAAGCCAGGCGGCCTACGAGCAGTACTTC | CASSWLSQAAYEQYF
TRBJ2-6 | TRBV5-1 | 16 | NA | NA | TGCGCCAGCTCAGACAGGACGTACTCTGGGGCCAACGTCCTGACTTTC | CASSDRTYSGANVLTF
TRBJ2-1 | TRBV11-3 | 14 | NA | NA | TGTGCCACTAGCTTGACTAGTATTATCAATGAGCAGTTCTTC | CATSLTSIINEQFF
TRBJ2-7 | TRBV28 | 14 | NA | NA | TGTGCCAGCAGTCCCGGTCCCACTTCTAACGAGCAGTACTTC | CASSPGPTSNEQYF
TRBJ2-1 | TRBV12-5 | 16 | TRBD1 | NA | TGTGCTAGTGGTTTGGCTACAGGGGGCACCGACAATGAGCAGTTCTTC | CASGLATGGTDNEQFF
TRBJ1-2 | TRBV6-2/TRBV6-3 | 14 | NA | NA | TGTAGCAGCCATGCGCGCAACGTGAACTATGGCTACACCTTC | CSSHARNVNYGYTF
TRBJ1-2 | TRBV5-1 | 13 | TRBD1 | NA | TGCGCCTGCAGCTCGGGACAGGGGGATGGCTACACCTTC | CACSSGQGDGYTF
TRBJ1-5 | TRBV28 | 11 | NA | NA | TGTGCCAGCAGTTGGGATCGGCCCCAGCATTTT | CASSWDRPQHF
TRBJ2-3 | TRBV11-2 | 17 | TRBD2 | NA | TGTGCCAGCAACTTAGATGGGGGTAGCGGGAGCACAGATACGCAGTATTTT | CASNLDGGSGSTDTQYF
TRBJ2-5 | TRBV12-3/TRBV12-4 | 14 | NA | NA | TGTGCCAGCAGTTTAAGTAGGGGCCAAGAGACCCAGTACTTC | CASSLSRGQETQYF
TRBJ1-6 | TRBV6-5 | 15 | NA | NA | TGTGCCAGCAACAAAGGGAGCGGGTATAATTCACTCCTCCACTTC | CASNKGSGYNSLLHF
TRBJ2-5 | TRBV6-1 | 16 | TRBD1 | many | TGTGCCAGCAGTGCCAGACAGGGGGCGGGCCAAGAGACCCAGTACTTC | CASSARQGAGQETQYF
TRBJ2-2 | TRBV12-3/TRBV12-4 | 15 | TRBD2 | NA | TGTGCTGGCACCCTGACTAGCGGGAACACCGGGGAGCTGTTTTTT | CAGTLTSGNTGELFF
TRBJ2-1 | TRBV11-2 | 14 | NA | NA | TGTGCCAGCAGCTTACAGGTAGCGCAGGATAAGCAGCTCTTC | CASSLQVAQDKQLF
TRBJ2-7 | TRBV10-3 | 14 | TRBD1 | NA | TGTGCCATCACCCCGGGACAGGGGATCTACGAGCAGTACTTC | CAITPGQGIYEQYF
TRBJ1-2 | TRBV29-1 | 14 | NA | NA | TGCTGCGTTGAAGATCCGGGGGCTAACTATGGCTACACCTTC | CCVEDPGANYGYTF
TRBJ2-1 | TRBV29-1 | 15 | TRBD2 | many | TGCAGCGTCTATGGGACTAGCGGGAGAAATAATGAGCAGTTCTTC | CSVYGTSGRNNEQFF
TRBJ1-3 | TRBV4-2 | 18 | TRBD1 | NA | TGTGCCAGCGGCCGGGAGCCAAGAAGGACAGGGGCTGGAAACACCATGTATTTT | CASGREPRRTGAGNTMYF
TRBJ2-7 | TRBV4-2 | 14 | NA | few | TGTGCCAGCAGCCAAAATAGAGGCTCCTACGAGCAGTACTTC | CASSQNRGSYEQYF
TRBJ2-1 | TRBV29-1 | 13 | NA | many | TGCAGCGTTGCGGGGGATCCCTACAATGAGCAGTTCTTC | CSVAGDPYNEQFF
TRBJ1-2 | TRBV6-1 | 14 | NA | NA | TGTGCCAGCAGTGAAGGAGGGACCAACTATGTCTACGCCTTC | CASSEGGTNYVYAF
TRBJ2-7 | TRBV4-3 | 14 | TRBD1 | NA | TGCGCCAGCCGCCAGGATAGACAGGGCTACGCGCAGTACTTC | CASRQDRQGYAQYF
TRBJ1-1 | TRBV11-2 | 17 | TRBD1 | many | TGTGCCAGCAGCTTAGGCCAGGGGGGAGTCATGAACACTGAAGCTTTCTTT | CASSLGQGGVMNTEAFF
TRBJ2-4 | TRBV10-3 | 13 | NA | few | TGTGCCATCAGTGACGGGCTCGAAGACATTCAGTACTTC | CAISDGLEDIQYF
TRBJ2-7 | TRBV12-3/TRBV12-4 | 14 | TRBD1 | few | TGTGCCAGCCGCTGGGGACAGGGACCCTACGAGCAGTACTTC | CASRWGQGPYEQYF
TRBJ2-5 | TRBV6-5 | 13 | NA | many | TGTGCCAGCAGTGTACAGGGCCCAGAGACCCAGTACTTC | CASSVQGPETQYF
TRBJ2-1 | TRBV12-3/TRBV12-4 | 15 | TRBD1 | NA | TGTGCCAGCAGCTGGACAGGGAGTTCCTACAGTGAGCAGTTCTTC | CASSWTGSSYSEQFF
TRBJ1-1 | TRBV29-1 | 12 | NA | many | TGCAGCGCTCGGACGTCGGAGTTTGAAGCTTTCTTT | CSARTSEFEAFF
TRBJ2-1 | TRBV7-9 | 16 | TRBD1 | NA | TGTGCCAGCAGCTTAGTGAGAGACAGGGGGAACAATGAGCAGTTCTTC | CASSLVRDRGNNEQFF
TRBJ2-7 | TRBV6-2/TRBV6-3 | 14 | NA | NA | TGTGCCTACAGTTACTCGAACCCCGGCGCCGAGCAGTACTTC | CAYSYSNPGAEQYF
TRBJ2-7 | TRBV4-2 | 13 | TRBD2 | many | TGTGCCAGCAGCCCCCTAGGAGCGGGGGAGCAGTACTTC | CASSPLGAGEQYF
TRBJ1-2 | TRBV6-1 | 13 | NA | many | TGTGCCAGCAGTGCGGATGGGGACTATGGCTACACCTTC | CASSADGDYGYTF
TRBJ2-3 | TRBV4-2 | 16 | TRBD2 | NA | TGTGCCAGCAGCCAATCGACGGGAGGGTCCTCGTATACGCAGTATTTT | CASSQSTGGSSYTQYF
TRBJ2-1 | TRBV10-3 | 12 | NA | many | TGTGCCATCAAAAAGGACAGCAATGAGCAGTTCTTC | CAIKKDSNEQFF
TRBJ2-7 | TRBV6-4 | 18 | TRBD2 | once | TGTGCCAGCAGTAATGGGACTAGCGGGATCCCACCAGAGTACGAGCAGTACTTC | CASSNGTSGIPPEYEQYF
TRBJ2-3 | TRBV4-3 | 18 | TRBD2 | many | TGCGCCAGCAGCCAAGATAAACTAGCGGGAGGGCATGGGGATACGCAGTATTTT | CASSQDKLAGGHGDTQYF
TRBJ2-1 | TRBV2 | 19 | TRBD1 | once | TGTGCCAGCAGCGAGCCCGGGACAGGGGGCCTTACCTACTACAATGAGCAGTTCTTC | CASSEPGTGGLTYYNEQFF
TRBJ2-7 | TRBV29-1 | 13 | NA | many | TGCAGCGTTGTCCCGGGGCAGAGGTACGAGCAGTACTTC | CSVVPGQRYEQYF
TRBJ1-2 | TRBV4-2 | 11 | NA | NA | TGTGCCAGCAGCCAAGCGTACGGCTACGTCTTC | CASSQAYGYVF
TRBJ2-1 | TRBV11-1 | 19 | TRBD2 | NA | TGTGCCAGTAGCCTTAAGGCTAGCGGGAGGGTGGTCTCCTACAATGAGCAGTTCTTC | CASSLKASGRVVSYNEQFF
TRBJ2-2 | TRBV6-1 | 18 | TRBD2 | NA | TGTGCCAGCAGTGGAGGACTAGCGGGAGATTTTGACACCGGGGAGCTGCTTTTT | CASSGGLAGDFDTGELLF
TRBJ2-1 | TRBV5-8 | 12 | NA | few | TGTGCCACCGGATCCATATCGGTTGAGCAGTTCTTC | CATGSISVEQFF
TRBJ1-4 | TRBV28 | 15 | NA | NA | TGTGCCAGCAGTCGCAATGGGGCCGAAGGTGAAAAACTGTTTTTT | CASSRNGAEGEKLFF
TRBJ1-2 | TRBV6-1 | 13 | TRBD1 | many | TGTGCCAGCAGTAGACAGGGCGACTATGGCTACACCTTC | CASSRQGDYGYTF
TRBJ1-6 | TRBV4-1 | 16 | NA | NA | TGCGCCAGCAGCCGAGATTTTAGGGTAGGAGGATCACCCCTCCACTTT | CASSRDFRVGGSPLHF
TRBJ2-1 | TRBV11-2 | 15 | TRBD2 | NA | TGTACTAGCAGCTTAGGCGCGGGAGGGGTGTATGAGCAGTTCTTC | CTSSLGAGGVYEQFF